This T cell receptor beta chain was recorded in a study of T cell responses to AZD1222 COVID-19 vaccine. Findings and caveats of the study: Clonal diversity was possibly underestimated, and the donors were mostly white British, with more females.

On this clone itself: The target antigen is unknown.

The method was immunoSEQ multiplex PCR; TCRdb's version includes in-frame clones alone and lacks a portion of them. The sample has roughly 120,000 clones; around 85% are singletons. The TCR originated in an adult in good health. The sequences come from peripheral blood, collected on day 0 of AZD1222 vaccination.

The chain's CDR3 is CASRTSGRGTQYF. The CDR3 bases are TGTGCCAGCAGGACTAGCGGGAGGGGGACCCAGTACTTC. The chain employs TRBV12-3 or TRBV12-4 and TRBJ2-5; 14 bases line up with TRBD2. V was clipped by 6 bases and J by 7 bases; unmatched bases: 1. The CDR3 extends over 13 amino acids.